This TCR beta chain originates from a study of chemoradiotherapy in HPV16-positive cancers. TCRdb keeps only in-frame clones here, not all; method: immunoSEQ multiplex PCR. The sample lists approximately 34,000 clones; 89% were seen once. Study-wide results and limits: Only a couple of HPV16-positive patients supplied the functional HPV-specificity definition.

This clone turned up a few times. Antigen: not known. The sample contains more than one DNA sequence encoding this CDR3. Germline-derived CDR1 and CDR2 are SGHRS and YFSETQ. V was shortened by 0 bases and J by 5 bases, with 11 bases between the two germline ends. The CDR3 sequence is 15 residues long. Sample: blood, taken from a patient who underwent chemoradiotherapy. The receptor comes from a human donor with HPV-associated anogenital cancer. V is TRBV5-1 and J is TRBJ2-2; the D is unclear. CDR3 nucleotides: TGCGCCAGCAGCTTGGAAGCACGCGAGACCGGGGAGCTGTTTTTT. It encodes CASSLEARETGELFF.